This T cell receptor beta chain was obtained from a study of T-cell memory formation after mild COVID-19. V gave up 1 base and J gave up 8 bases, with 11 bases separating them. Per the germline V gene, CDR1 is MNHEY and CDR2 is SVGAGI. The CDR3 length is 13 residues. This clonotype was counted a few times. The antigen remains undetermined. General observations from the study: Whereas later expanders leaned CD4+, clones contracting day 15 to 85 showed a balanced CD4/CD8 makeup. Unconfirmed was the SARS-CoV-2 specificity of second-wave clones that peaked on day 37.

UMIs and sample barcodes were carried by the TCR alpha and TCR beta cDNA libraries that 5'RACE produced using constant-segment primers. Each CDR3 protein gets one entry after TCRdb re-called the 5' RACE reads with MiXCR. This sample has 500,000 to 600,000 distinct CDR3 sequences; about a sixth occur once, and the top ten carry around 13%. The clonotype was recovered from an adult woman who had mild COVID-19 (a few samples of this study predate the infection). Cell type and time point are not known. Sample: PBMCs or a T cell subset sorted from them (not recorded which). The J gene is TRBJ1-2, the V gene TRBV6-5; the D is unclear. CDR3 in DNA: TGTGCCAGCAGTTACTTGGGAGGTGAAGGCTACACCTTC. Translated: CASSYLGGEGYTF.